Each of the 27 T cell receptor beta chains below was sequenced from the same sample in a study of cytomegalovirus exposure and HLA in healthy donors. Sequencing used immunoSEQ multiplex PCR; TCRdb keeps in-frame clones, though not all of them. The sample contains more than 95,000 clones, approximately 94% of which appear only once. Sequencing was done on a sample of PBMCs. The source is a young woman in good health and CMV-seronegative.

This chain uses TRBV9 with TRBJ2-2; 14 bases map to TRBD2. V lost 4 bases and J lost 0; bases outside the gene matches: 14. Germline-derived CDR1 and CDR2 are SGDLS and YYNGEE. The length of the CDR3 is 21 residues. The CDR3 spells CASSSSGAGTSGRTNTGELFF. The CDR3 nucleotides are TGTGCCAGCAGCTCCTCGGGGGCGGGGACTAGCGGGAGAACGAACACCGGGGAGCTGTTTTTT.

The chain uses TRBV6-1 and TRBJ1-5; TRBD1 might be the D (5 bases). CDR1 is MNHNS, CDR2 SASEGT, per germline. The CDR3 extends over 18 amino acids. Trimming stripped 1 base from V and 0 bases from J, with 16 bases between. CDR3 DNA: TGTGCCAGCAGTGAAGGTTTGCGACAGACTTATAGCAATCAGCCCCAGCATTTT. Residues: CASSEGLRQTYSNQPQHF.

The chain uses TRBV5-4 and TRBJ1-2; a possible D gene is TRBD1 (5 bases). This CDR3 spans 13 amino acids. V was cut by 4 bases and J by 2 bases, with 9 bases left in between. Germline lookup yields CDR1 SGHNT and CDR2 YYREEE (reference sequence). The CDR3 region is CASSLGQNYGYTF. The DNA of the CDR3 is TGTGCCAGCAGCCTAGGACAAAACTATGGCTACACCTTC.

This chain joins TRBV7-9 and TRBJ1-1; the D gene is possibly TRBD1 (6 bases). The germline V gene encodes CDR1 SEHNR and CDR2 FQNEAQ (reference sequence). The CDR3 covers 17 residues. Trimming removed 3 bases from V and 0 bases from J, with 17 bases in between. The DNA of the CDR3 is TGTGCCAGCAGCTTTTCTCGTGGGGGCGAAATGAACACTGAAGCTTTCTTT. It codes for CASSFSRGGEMNTEAFF.

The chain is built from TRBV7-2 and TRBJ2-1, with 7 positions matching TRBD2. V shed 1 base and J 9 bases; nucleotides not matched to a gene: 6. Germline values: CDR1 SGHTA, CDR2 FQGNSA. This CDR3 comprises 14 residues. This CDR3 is CASSLGGGPSEQFF. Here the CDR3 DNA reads TGTGCCAGCAGCTTAGGGGGAGGGCCGAGTGAGCAGTTCTTC.

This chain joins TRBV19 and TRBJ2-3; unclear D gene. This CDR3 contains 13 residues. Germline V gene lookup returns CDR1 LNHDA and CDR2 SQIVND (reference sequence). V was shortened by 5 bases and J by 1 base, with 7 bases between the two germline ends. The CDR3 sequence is CASSSQGTDTQYF. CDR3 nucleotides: TGTGCCAGTAGTTCGCAGGGCACAGATACGCAGTATTTT.

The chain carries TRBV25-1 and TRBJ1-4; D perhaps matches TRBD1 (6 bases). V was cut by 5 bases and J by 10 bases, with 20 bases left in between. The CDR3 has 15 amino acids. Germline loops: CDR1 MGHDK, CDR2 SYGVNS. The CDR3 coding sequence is TGTGCCAGCAGTCGAAGGTGGGGGGGCGCTGGAAAACTGTTTTTT. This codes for CASSRRWGGAGKLFF.

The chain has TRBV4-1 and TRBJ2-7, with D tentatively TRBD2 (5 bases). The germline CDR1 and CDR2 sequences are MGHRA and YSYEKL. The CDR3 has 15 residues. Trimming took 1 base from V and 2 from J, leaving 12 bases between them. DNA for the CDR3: TGCGCCAGCAGCCAAGGGGCGCTGGGAGCCTACGAGCAGTACTTC. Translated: CASSQGALGAYEQYF.

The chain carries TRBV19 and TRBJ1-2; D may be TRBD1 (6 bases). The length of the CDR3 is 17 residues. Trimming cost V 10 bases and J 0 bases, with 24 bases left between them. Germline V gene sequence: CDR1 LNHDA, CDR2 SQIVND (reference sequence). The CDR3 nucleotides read TGTGCCACCGGTGGGGCGACAGGTTGGGGGTCTAACTATGGCTACACCTTC. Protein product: CATGGATGWGSNYGYTF. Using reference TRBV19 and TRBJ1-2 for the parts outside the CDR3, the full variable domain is DGGITQSPKYLFRKEGQNVTLSCEQNLNHDAMYWYRQDPGQGLRLIYYSQIVNDFQKGDIAEGYSVSREKKESFPLTVTSAQKNPTAFYLCATGGATGWGSNYGYTFGSGTRLTVV.

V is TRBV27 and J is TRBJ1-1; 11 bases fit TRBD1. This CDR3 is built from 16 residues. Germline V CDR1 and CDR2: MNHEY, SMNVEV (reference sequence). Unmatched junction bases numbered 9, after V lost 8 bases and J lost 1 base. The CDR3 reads CASRSRDRGTNTEAFF. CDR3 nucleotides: TGTGCCAGCCGGTCCCGGGACAGGGGGACGAACACTGAAGCTTTCTTT.

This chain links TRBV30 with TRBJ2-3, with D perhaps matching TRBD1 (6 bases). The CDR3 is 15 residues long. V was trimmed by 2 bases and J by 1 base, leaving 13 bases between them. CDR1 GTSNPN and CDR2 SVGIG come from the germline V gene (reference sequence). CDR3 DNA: TGTGCCTGGAGTCCAGGGGCGGTAGGCACAGATACGCAGTATTTT. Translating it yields CAWSPGAVGTDTQYF.

CDR3 sequence reads: CASSLQGANTEAFF. DNA of the CDR3: TGCGCCAGCAGCTTGCAGGGGGCGAACACTGAAGCTTTCTTT. This chain links TRBV5-1 with TRBJ1-1, with 8 bases lining up with TRBD1. The ends lost 1 base at V and 1 base at J; junction bases unmatched: 0. This CDR3 has 14 amino acids. From germline, CDR1 is SGHRS and CDR2 YFSETQ.

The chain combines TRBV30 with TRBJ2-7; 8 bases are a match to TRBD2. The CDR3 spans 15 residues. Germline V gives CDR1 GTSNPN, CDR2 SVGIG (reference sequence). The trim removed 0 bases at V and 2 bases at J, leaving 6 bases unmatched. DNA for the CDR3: TGTGCCTGGAGTGTGGACGCGGGAGGAACCTACGAGCAGTACTTC. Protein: CAWSVDAGGTYEQYF.

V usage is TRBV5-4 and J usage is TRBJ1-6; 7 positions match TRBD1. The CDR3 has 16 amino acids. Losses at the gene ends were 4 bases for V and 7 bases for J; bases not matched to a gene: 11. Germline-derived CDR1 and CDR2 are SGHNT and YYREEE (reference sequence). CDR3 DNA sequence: TGTGCCAGCAGCCCCCGACAGGGCGGCACCAATTCACCCCTCCACTTT. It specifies CASSPRQGGTNSPLHF. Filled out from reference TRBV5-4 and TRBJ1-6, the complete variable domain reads ETGVTQSPTHLIKTRGQQVTLRCSSQSGHNTVSWYQQALGQGPQFIFQYYREEENGRGNFPPRFSGLQFPNYSSELNVNALELDDSALYLCASSPRQGGTNSPLHFGNGTRLTVT.

CDR3 region: CASSFGGPFTPQYF. In DNA form, the CDR3 reads TGTGCCAGCAGTTTCGGAGGTCCTTTTACCCCCCAGTACTTC. The rearrangement links TRBV27 to TRBJ2-7; maybe TRBD2 (5 bases). Trimming left V 3 bases short and J 10 bases short, with 19 bases between. CDR3 size: 14 residues. In germline, CDR1 is MNHEY, CDR2 SMNVEV (reference sequence).

CDR3 DNA sequence: TGTGCCAGCTCCCTCGGGGCCTACAATGAGCAGTTCTTC. It encodes CASSLGAYNEQFF. J is TRBJ2-1 and V is TRBV18; the D gene is possibly TRBD2 (5 bases). Germline V gene data show CDR1 as KGHSH and CDR2 as LQKENI. The V end was cut by 6 bases, the J end by 2 bases, with 8 bases between. The CDR3 is made up of 13 amino acids.

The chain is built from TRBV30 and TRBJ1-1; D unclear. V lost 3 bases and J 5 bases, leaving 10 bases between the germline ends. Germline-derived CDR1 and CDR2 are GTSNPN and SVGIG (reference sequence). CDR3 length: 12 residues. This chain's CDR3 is CAWRREGTEAFF. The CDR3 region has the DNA TGTGCCTGGAGACGGGAGGGAACTGAAGCTTTCTTT.

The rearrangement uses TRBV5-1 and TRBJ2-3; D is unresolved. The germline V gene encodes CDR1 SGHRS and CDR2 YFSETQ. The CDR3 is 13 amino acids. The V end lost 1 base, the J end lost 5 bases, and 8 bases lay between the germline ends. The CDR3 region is CASSLTRRDTQYF. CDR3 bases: TGCGCCAGCAGCTTGACACGGAGAGATACGCAGTATTTT.

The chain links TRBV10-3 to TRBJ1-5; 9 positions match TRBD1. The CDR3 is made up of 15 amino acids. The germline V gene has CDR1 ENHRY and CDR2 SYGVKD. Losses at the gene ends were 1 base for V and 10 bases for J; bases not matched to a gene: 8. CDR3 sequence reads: CAISELDRGSRPQHF. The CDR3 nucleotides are TGTGCCATCAGTGAGTTGGACAGGGGTTCGCGACCCCAGCATTTT.

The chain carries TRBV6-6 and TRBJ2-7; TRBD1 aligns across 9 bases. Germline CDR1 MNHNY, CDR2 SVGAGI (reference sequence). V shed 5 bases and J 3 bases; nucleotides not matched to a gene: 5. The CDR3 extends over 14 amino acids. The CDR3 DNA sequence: TGTGCCAGCAGTCCGGGACAGGGCCTCTACGAGCAGTACTTC. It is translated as CASSPGQGLYEQYF.

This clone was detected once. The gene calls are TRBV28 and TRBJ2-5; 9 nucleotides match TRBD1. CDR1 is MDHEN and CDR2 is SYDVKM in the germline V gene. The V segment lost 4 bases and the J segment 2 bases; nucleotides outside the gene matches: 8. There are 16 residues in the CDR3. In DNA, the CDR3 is TGTGCCAGCAGTTCGATGGGACAGGGCTTTCAAGAGACCCAGTACTTC. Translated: CASSSMGQGFQETQYF. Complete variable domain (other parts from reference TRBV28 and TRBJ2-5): DVKVTQSSRYLVKRTGEKVFLECVQDMDHENMFWYRQDPGLGLRLIYFSYDVKMKEKGDIPEGYSVSREKKERFSLILESASTNQTSMYLCASSSMGQGFQETQYFGPGTRLLVL.

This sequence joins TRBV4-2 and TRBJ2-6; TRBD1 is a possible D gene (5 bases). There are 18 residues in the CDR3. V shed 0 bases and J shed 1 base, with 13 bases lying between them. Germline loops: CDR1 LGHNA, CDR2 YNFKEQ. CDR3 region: CASSQEQGVPSGANVLTF. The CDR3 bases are TGTGCCAGCAGCCAAGAGCAGGGTGTCCCATCTGGGGCCAACGTCCTGACTTTC.

CDR3 in amino acids: CSLRWNTEAFF. The CDR3 region has the DNA TGCAGCCTCCGGTGGAACACTGAAGCTTTCTTT. The chain couples TRBV29-1 to TRBJ1-1; D ambiguous. Trimming took 8 bases from V and 1 from J, leaving 8 bases between them. This CDR3 comprises 11 residues. Germline loops: CDR1 SQVTM, CDR2 ANQGSEA.

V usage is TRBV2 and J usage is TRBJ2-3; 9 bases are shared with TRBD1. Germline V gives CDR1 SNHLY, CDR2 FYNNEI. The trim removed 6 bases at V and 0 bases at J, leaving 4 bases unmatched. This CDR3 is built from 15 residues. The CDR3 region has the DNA TGTGCCAGCAGGAAACAGGGGGCTAGCACAGATACGCAGTATTTT. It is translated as CASRKQGASTDTQYF.

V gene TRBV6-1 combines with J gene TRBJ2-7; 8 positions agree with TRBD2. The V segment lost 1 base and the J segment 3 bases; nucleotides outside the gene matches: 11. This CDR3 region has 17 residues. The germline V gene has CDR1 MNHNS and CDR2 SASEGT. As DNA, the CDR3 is TGTGCCAGCAGTGAAGAGTTAGCGGGGCCTGGGAACTACGAGCAGTACTTC. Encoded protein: CASSEELAGPGNYEQYF.

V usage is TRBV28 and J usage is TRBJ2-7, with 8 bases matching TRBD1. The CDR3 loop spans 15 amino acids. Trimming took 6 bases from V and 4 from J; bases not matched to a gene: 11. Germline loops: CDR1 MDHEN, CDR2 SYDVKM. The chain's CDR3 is CASSIAGGSLYEQYF. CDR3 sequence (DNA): TGTGCCAGCAGCATCGCAGGGGGCTCCCTGTACGAGCAGTACTTC.

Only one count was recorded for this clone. The CDR3 sequence: CASSRGDRNYGYTF. The CDR3 DNA follows: TGTGCCAGCAGTAGGGGGGACAGAAACTATGGCTACACCTTC. This chain links TRBV28 with TRBJ1-2; 7 bases align to TRBD1. V shed 5 bases, J shed 2 bases, and the junction held 5 bases outside the gene matches. Germline values: CDR1 MDHEN, CDR2 SYDVKM. The CDR3 is 14 residues long.